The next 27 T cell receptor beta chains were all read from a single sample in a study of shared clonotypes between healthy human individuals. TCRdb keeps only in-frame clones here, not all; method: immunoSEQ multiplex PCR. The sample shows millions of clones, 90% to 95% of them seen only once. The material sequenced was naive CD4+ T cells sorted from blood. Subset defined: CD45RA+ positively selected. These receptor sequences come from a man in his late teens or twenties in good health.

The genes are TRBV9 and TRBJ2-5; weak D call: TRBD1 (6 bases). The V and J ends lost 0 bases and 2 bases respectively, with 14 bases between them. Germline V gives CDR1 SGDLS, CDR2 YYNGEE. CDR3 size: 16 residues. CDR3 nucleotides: TGTGCCAGCAGCGTAGCTGGGGGCGTGGGTCAAGAGACCCAGTACTTC. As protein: CASSVAGGVGQETQYF.

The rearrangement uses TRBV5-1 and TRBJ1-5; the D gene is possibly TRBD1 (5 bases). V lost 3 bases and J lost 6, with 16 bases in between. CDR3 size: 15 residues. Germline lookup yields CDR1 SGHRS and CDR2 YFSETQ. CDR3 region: CASSSAAGMGQPQHF. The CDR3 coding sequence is TGCGCCAGCAGCTCGGCGGCAGGGATGGGTCAGCCCCAGCATTTT.

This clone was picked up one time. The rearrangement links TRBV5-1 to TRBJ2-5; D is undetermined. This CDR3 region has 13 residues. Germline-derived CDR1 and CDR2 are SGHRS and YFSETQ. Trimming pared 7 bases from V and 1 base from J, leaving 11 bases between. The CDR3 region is CASRANPQETQYF. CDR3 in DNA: TGCGCCAGCCGGGCAAACCCCCAAGAGACCCAGTACTTC.

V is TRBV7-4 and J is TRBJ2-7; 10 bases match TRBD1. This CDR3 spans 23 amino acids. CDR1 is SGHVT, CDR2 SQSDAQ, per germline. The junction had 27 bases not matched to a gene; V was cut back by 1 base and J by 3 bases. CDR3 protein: CASSLGGTLLRDRGPGTNYEQYF. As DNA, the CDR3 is TGTGCCAGCAGCTTAGGAGGAACCCTTCTCCGGGACAGGGGACCCGGGACTAACTACGAGCAGTACTTC.

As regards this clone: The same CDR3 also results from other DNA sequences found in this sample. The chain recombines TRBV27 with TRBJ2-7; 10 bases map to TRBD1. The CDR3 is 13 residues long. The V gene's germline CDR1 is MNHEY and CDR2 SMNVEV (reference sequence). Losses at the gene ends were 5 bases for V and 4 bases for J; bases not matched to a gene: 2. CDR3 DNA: TGTGCCAGCAGTAGGGACAGGGGATACGAGCAGTACTTC. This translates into CASSRDRGYEQYF.

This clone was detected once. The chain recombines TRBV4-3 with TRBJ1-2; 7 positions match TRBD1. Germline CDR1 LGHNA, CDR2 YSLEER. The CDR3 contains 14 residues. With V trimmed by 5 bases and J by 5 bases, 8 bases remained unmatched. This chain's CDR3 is CASSNTGTAYGYTF. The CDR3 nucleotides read TGCGCCAGCAGCAACACCGGGACAGCGTATGGCTACACCTTC.

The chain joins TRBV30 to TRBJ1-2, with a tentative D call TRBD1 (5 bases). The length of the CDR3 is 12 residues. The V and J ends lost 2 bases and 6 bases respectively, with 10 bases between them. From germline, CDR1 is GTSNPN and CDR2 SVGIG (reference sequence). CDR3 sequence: CAWSSGFDGYTF. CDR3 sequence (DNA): TGTGCCTGGAGTTCAGGGTTCGATGGCTACACCTTC.

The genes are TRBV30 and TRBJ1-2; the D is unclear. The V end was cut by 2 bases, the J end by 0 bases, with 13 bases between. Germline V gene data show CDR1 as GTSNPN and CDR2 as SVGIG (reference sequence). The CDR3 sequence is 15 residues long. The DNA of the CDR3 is TGTGCCTGGAGTCCCACAAAAAACACTAACTATGGCTACACCTTC. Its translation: CAWSPTKNTNYGYTF.

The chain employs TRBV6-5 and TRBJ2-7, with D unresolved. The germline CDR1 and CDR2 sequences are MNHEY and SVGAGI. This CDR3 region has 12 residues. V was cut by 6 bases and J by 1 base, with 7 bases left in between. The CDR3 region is CASRDHSYEQYF. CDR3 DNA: TGTGCCAGCAGGGACCATTCCTACGAGCAGTACTTC.

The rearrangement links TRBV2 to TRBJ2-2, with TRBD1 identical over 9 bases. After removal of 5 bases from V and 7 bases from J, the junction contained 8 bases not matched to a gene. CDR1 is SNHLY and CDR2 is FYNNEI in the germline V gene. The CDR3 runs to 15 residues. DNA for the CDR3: TGTGCCAGCAGTCTAGGGACAGGGTTTGGCGGGGAGCTGTTTTTT. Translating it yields CASSLGTGFGGELFF.

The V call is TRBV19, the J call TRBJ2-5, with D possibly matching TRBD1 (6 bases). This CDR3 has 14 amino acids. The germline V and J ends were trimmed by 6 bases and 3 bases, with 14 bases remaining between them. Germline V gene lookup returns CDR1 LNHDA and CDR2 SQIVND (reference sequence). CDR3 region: CASSPGTLKETQYF. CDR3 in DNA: TGTGCCAGTAGCCCCGGGACACTAAAAGAGACCCAGTACTTC. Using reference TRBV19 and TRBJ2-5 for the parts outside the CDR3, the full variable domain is DGGITQSPKYLFRKEGQNVTLSCEQNLNHDAMYWYRQDPGQGLRLIYYSQIVNDFQKGDIAEGYSVSREKKESFPLTVTSAQKNPTAFYLCASSPGTLKETQYFGPGTRLLVL.

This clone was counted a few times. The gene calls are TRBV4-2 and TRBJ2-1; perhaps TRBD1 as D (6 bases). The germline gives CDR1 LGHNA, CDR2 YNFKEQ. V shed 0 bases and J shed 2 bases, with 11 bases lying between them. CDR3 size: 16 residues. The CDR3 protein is CASSQDGQFPYNEQFF. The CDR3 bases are TGTGCCAGCAGCCAAGATGGACAGTTTCCCTACAATGAGCAGTTCTTC.

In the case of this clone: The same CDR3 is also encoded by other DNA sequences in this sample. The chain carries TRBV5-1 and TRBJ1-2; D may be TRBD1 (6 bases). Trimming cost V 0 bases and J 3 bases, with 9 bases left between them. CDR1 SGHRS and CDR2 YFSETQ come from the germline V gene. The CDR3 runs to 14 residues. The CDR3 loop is CASSLAGVDYGYTF. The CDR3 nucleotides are TGCGCCAGCAGCTTGGCAGGGGTGGACTATGGCTACACCTTC.

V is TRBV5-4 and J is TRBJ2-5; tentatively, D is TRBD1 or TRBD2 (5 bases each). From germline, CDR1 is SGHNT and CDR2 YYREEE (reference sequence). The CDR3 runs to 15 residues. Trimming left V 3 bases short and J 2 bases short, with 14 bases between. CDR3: CASSYQVGVQETQYF. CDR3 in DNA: TGTGCCAGCAGCTATCAAGTGGGGGTACAAGAGACCCAGTACTTC. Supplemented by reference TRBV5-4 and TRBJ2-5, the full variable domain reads ETGVTQSPTHLIKTRGQQVTLRCSSQSGHNTVSWYQQALGQGPQFIFQYYREEENGRGNFPPRFSGLQFPNYSSELNVNALELDDSALYLCASSYQVGVQETQYFGPGTRLLVL.

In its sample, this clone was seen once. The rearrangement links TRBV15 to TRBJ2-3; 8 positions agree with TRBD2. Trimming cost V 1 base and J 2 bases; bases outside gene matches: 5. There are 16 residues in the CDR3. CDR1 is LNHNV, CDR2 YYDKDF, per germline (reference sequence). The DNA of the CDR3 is TGTGCCACCAGCAGAGGTAGCGGGACGCCCACAGATACGCAGTATTTT. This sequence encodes CATSRGSGTPTDTQYF.

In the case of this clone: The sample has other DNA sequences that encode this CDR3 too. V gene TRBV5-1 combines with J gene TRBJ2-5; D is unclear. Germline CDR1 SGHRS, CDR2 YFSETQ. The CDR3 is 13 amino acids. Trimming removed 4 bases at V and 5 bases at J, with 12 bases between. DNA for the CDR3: TGCGCCAGCAGCCCCACTTCTCTCGAGACCCAGTACTTC. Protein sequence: CASSPTSLETQYF.

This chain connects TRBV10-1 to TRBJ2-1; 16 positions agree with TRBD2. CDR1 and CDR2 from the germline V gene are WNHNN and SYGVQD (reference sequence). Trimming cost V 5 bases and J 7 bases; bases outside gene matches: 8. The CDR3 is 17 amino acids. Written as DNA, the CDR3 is TGCGCCAGCAGTCCCGGGACTAGCGGGAGGGTAAGGAATGAGCAGTTCTTC. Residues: CASSPGTSGRVRNEQFF.

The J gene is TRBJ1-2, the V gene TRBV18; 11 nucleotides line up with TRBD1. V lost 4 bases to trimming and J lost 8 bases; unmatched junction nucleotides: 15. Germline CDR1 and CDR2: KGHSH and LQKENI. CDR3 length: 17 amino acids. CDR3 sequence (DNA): TGTGCCAGCTCACGGTCCCCCGTGGACAGGGGGCAGAGGGGCTACACCTTC. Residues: CASSRSPVDRGQRGYTF.

The DNA of the CDR3 is TGTGCCAGCAGCTTAGGACGGGCCTCTGGAAACACCATATATTTT. Its protein product is CASSLGRASGNTIYF. The chain is built from TRBV7-8 and TRBJ1-3; D is undetermined. V was trimmed by 1 base and J by 0 bases, leaving 7 bases between them. There are 15 residues in the CDR3. CDR1 SGHVS and CDR2 FQNEAQ come from the germline V gene.

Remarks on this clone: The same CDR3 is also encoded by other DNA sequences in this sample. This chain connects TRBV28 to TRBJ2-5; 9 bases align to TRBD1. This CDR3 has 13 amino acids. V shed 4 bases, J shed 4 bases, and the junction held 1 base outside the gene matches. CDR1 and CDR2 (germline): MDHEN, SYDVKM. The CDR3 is CASSYRGRETQYF. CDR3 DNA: TGTGCCAGCAGTTACAGGGGGCGAGAGACCCAGTACTTC.

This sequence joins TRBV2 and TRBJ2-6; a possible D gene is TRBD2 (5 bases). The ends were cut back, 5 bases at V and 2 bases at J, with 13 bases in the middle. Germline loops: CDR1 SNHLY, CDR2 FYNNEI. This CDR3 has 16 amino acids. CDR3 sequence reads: CASSPSRGAGANVLTF. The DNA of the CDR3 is TGTGCCAGCAGTCCGAGCCGGGGTGCTGGGGCCAACGTCCTGACTTTC.

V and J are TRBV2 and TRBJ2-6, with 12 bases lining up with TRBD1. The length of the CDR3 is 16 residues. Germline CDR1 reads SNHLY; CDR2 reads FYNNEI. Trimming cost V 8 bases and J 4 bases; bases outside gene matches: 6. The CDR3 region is CASLGTGGYGANVLTF. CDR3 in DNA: TGTGCCAGCCTAGGGACAGGGGGCTACGGGGCCAACGTCCTGACTTTC.

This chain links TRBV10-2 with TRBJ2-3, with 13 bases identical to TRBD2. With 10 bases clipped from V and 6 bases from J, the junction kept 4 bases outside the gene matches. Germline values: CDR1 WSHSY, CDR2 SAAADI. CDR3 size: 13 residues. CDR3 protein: CAIRLAGGDTQYF. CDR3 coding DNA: TGCGCCATCCGACTAGCGGGAGGTGATACGCAGTATTTT.

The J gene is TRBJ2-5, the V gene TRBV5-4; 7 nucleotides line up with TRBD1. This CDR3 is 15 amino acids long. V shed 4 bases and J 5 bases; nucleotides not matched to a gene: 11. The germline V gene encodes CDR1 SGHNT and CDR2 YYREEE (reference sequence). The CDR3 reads CASSRRDSGAETQYF. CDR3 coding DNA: TGTGCCAGCAGCCGCCGGGACAGTGGGGCGGAGACCCAGTACTTC.

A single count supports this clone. CDR3 loop: CASSHGAAMKETQYF. The CDR3 region has the DNA TGCGCCAGCAGCCACGGGGCCGCTATGAAAGAGACCCAGTACTTC. The chain couples TRBV5-1 to TRBJ2-5, with D perhaps matching TRBD1 or TRBD2 (5 bases each). V was trimmed by 4 bases and J by 3 bases, leaving 16 bases between them. There are 15 residues in the CDR3. Germline loops: CDR1 SGHRS, CDR2 YFSETQ. Full variable domain (rest looked up from reference TRBV5-1 and TRBJ2-5): KAGVTQTPRYLIKTRGQQVTLSCSPISGHRSVSWYQQTPGQGLQFLFEYFSETQRNKGNFPGRFSGRQFSNSRSEMNVSTLELGDSALYLCASSHGAAMKETQYFGPGTRLLVL.

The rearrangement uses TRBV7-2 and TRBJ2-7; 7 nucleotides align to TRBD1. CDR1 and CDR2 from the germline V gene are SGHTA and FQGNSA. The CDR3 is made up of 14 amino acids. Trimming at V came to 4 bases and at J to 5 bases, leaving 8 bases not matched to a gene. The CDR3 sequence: CASSSLTGSDEQYF. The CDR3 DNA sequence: TGTGCCAGCAGCTCCCTGACAGGGTCCGACGAGCAGTACTTC. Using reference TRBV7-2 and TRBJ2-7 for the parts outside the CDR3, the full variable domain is GAGVSQSPSNKVTEKGKDVELRCDPISGHTALYWYRQSLGQGLEFLIYFQGNSAPDKSGLPSDRFSAERTGGSVSTLTIQRTQQEDSAVYLCASSSLTGSDEQYFGPGTRLTVT.

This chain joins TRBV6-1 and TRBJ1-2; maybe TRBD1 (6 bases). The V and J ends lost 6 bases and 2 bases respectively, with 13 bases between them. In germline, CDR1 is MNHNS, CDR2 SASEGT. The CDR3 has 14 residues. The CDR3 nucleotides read TGTGCCAGCAGCAAAAAGGGGGAAAACTATGGCTACACCTTC. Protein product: CASSKKGENYGYTF.